This T cell receptor (beta chain) is from a study of shared T cell receptors in the human thymus. Only in-frame clones appear in the TCRdb table, and some are missing; sequencing was by immunoSEQ multiplex PCR. Here the sample spans 550,000 to 800,000 clones, approximately 85% being singletons. Separately, the same data were catalogued under a study of human thymus T cells. That paper adds: In corrective heart surgery, resections were taken, and these provided the thymus tissue. The authors found apparently biased V and J gene usage in thymic and blood repertoires. Related studies found that unrelated individuals share highly overlapping thymic repertoires.

The TCR was taken from a girl in the first two years of life with a congenital heart defect. The sample was thymocytes.

CDR3 region: CASTFYPGGSYNEQFF. DNA of the CDR3: TGTGCCAGCACCTTTTACCCGGGGGGCTCCTACAATGAGCAGTTCTTC. The rearrangement uses TRBV11-2 and TRBJ2-1; 7 bases line up with TRBD2. The CDR3 is made up of 16 amino acids. The germline V gene encodes CDR1 SGHAT and CDR2 FQNNGV. V shed 7 bases, J shed 0 bases, and the junction held 9 bases outside the gene matches.